Here is one T cell receptor (beta chain) with its context. Sequenced by immunoSEQ multiplex PCR; TCRdb stores in-frame clones only, minus some. This table has approximately 300,000 clones, 85% to 90% appearing once. The CDR3 is 13 residues long. Germline CDR1 SGHRS, CDR2 YFSETQ. Trimming stripped 2 bases from V and 3 bases from J, with 7 bases between. Categorization into cohorts depended on clinical history that participants reported. The study counted Cohort 3 donors as recovered given two negative PCRs, clearance, or symptom resolution. The data originate from a study of blood T cell repertoires in COVID-19. Study information: T cells, B-cell-depleted T cells, or PBMCs supplied cDNA or gDNA.

The gene calls are TRBV5-1 and TRBJ2-3; D uncertain. The clonotype originates from a woman between 18 and 29 years old who had recovered from COVID-19. Material for sequencing was PBMCs or T cells enriched from blood (not recorded which). DNA of the CDR3: TGCGCCAGCAGCTTAGGCAGGACAGATACGCAGTATTTT. It is translated as CASSLGRTDTQYF.